Listed here are 29 T cell receptor beta chains from one sample, sequenced in a study of cytomegalovirus exposure and HLA in healthy donors. Assay used: immunoSEQ multiplex PCR; TCRdb lists only in-frame clones, some missing. Among 70,000 or so clones listed, 94% were seen once. The sequencing input was PBMCs. Source of these receptors: a woman between 18 and 29 years old in good health and CMV-seronegative.

This clone was seen only once. V is TRBV4-3 and J is TRBJ1-2; D gene uncertain. Germline-derived CDR1 and CDR2 are LGHNA and YSLEER. This CDR3 region has 12 residues. Trimming pared 0 bases from V and 5 bases from J, leaving 4 bases between. CDR3 amino acids: CASSQESYGYTF. The CDR3, as DNA: TGCGCCAGCAGCCAAGAATCATATGGCTACACCTTC.

This chain joins TRBV29-1 and TRBJ2-7; 7 bases match TRBD2. CDR3 length equals 14 residues. V trimming: 3 bases; J trimming: 0 bases; junction bases outside the gene matches: 5. The germline V gene encodes CDR1 SQVTM and CDR2 ANQGSEA. CDR3 nucleotides: TGCAGCGTTGAGGGGGGGAGGCCCTCCTACGAGCAGTACTTC. Protein sequence: CSVEGGRPSYEQYF.

This chain joins TRBV19 and TRBJ2-7; D perhaps matches TRBD1 (6 bases). Germline assignment: CDR1 LNHDA and CDR2 SQIVND (reference sequence). The CDR3 runs to 15 residues. V gave up 5 bases and J gave up 2 bases, with 16 bases separating them. The CDR3 region is CASSLRGFGPYEQYF. In nucleotides, the CDR3 is TGTGCCAGTAGTCTCAGGGGCTTTGGGCCCTACGAGCAGTACTTC. Full variable domain (rest looked up from reference TRBV19 and TRBJ2-7): DGGITQSPKYLFRKEGQNVTLSCEQNLNHDAMYWYRQDPGQGLRLIYYSQIVNDFQKGDIAEGYSVSREKKESFPLTVTSAQKNPTAFYLCASSLRGFGPYEQYFGPGTRLTVT.

V gene TRBV9 combines with J gene TRBJ2-3; D may be TRBD1 (5 bases). The length of the CDR3 is 15 residues. V was shortened by 4 bases and J by 2 bases, with 14 bases between the two germline ends. CDR1 SGDLS and CDR2 YYNGEE come from the germline V gene. The CDR3 DNA reads as TGTGCCAGCAGCAGGGGCGGAGCCTCCACAGATACGCAGTATTTT. This codes for CASSRGGASTDTQYF.

J is TRBJ2-1 and V is TRBV19; 16 bases fit TRBD2. Trimming at V came to 6 bases and at J to 8 bases, leaving 13 bases not matched to a gene. Germline V gene lookup returns CDR1 LNHDA and CDR2 SQIVND (reference sequence). The CDR3 totals 18 residues. The CDR3 DNA follows: TGTGCCAGTAGAACCGACTCGGGACTAGCGGGGGGGCGAGATGAGCAGTTCTTC. Translated: CASRTDSGLAGGRDEQFF.

This sequence joins TRBV28 and TRBJ1-4, with D tentatively TRBD1 (6 bases). CDR1 and CDR2 (germline): MDHEN, SYDVKM. Trimming cost V 6 bases and J 11 bases, with 19 bases left between them. This CDR3 region has 14 residues. The CDR3 sequence: CASSSPGGRAKLFF. The CDR3 DNA sequence: TGTGCCAGCAGCTCGCCCGGGGGGCGAGCGAAACTGTTTTTT.

The chain joins TRBV5-6 to TRBJ2-1, with 8 bases lining up with TRBD2. Trimming at V came to 1 base and at J to 4 bases, leaving 1 base not matched to a gene. Looked up from germline, CDR1 is SGHDT and CDR2 is YYEEEE. The CDR3 totals 14 residues. Here the CDR3 reads CASSLPSGYNEQFF. Written as DNA, the CDR3 is TGTGCCAGCAGCTTGCCTAGCGGGTACAATGAGCAGTTCTTC. Filled out from reference TRBV5-6 and TRBJ2-1, the complete variable domain reads DAGVTQSPTHLIKTRGQQVTLRCSPKSGHDTVSWYQQALGQGPQFIFQYYEEEERQRGNFPDRFSGHQFPNYSSELNVNALLLGDSALYLCASSLPSGYNEQFFGPGTRLTVL.

This CDR3 is CASSTRLRDTEAFF. CDR3 in DNA: TGTGCCAGCAGCACACGGTTGAGGGACACTGAAGCTTTCTTT. V usage is TRBV13 and J usage is TRBJ1-1, with D hard to call. Germline V gene sequence: CDR1 PRHDT, CDR2 FYEKMQ (reference sequence). CDR3 size: 14 residues. The germline V and J ends were trimmed by 5 bases and 3 bases, with 13 bases remaining between them.

The V and J genes are TRBV6-5 and TRBJ1-3; D might be TRBD1 (6 bases). CDR1 and CDR2 (germline): MNHEY, SVGAGI. Between the trimmed V and J ends, which lost 8 bases and 0 bases, there was a span of 11 bases. The CDR3 extends over 14 amino acids. The CDR3 here is CASRRTASGNTIYF. The CDR3 DNA is TGTGCCAGCCGTAGGACAGCCTCTGGAAACACCATATATTTT.

The chain has TRBV28 and TRBJ2-7; TRBD2 aligns across 8 bases. The CDR3 consists of 16 residues. Germline CDR1 reads MDHEN; CDR2 reads SYDVKM. V lost 2 bases, J lost 1 base, and 7 bases stayed unmatched. CDR3 DNA sequence: TGTGCCAGCAGTTTAATAAGCGGGAGAGGGTCCTACGAGCAGTACTTC. This sequence encodes CASSLISGRGSYEQYF.

The CDR3 region has the DNA TGTGCCAGTAGTATAGGAGGGAACATGAACACTGAAGCTTTCTTT. It codes for CASSIGGNMNTEAFF. This chain links TRBV19 with TRBJ1-1; D ambiguous. Looked up from germline, CDR1 is LNHDA and CDR2 is SQIVND (reference sequence). V was pared by 1 base and J by 0 bases, with 9 bases between. The CDR3 length is 15 residues.

This clone was counted between two and nine times. The chain couples TRBV7-9 to TRBJ1-2, with a weak D call TRBD1 (5 bases). Trimming took off 0 bases at V and 3 bases at J, with 11 bases between the two ends. Germline loops: CDR1 SEHNR, CDR2 FQNEAQ (reference sequence). The CDR3 contains 15 residues. CDR3 protein: CASSLALGVDYGYTF. For the CDR3, the DNA is TGTGCCAGCAGCTTAGCGCTAGGGGTAGACTATGGCTACACCTTC. Full variable domain (outside the CDR3, taken from reference TRBV7-9 and TRBJ1-2): DTGVSQNPRHKITKRGQNVTFRCDPISEHNRLYWYRQTLGQGPEFLTYFQNEAQLEKSRLLSDRFSAERPKGSFSTLEIQRTEQGDSAMYLCASSLALGVDYGYTFGSGTRLTVV.

The V gene is TRBV27, the J gene TRBJ2-1, with TRBD2 matching over 7 bases. With 7 bases clipped from V and 2 bases from J, the junction kept 8 bases outside the gene matches. CDR3 length equals 15 residues. The germline V gene encodes CDR1 MNHEY and CDR2 SMNVEV (reference sequence). The DNA for the CDR3 is TGTGCCAGCAACCGTGGCGGGGGAACCTACAATGAGCAGTTCTTC. This encodes CASNRGGGTYNEQFF.

The chain uses TRBV27 and TRBJ1-2; tentative D call: TRBD1 (5 bases). V was cut by 8 bases and J by 4 bases, with 20 bases left in between. The CDR3 is 15 amino acids. Germline CDR1 reads MNHEY; CDR2 reads SMNVEV (reference sequence). The CDR3 sequence is CASSVAGAEFYGYTF. DNA for the CDR3: TGTGCCAGCTCGGTGGCTGGGGCAGAATTCTATGGCTACACCTTC.

The chain carries TRBV2 and TRBJ2-1; maybe TRBD2 (6 bases). Germline CDR1 is SNHLY and CDR2 is FYNNEI. The CDR3 extends over 17 amino acids. V gave up 2 bases and J gave up 5 bases, with 19 bases separating them. DNA for the CDR3: TGTGCCAGCAGTGAACGGACATACGGGAGCCTCAACAATGAGCAGTTCTTC. It yields the protein CASSERTYGSLNNEQFF.

V and J are TRBV4-2 and TRBJ2-2; 14 bases map to TRBD2. CDR3 length equals 18 residues. Germline loops: CDR1 LGHNA, CDR2 YNFKEQ. The J segment lost 4 bases and the V segment lost 4 bases, leaving 8 bases of the junction unmatched. CDR3: CASSPRLAGGPGTGELFF. The DNA of the CDR3 is TGTGCCAGCAGCCCGCGACTAGCGGGAGGGCCCGGCACCGGGGAGCTGTTTTTT.

V usage is TRBV5-1 and J usage is TRBJ1-6; the D is unclear. Germline V gene sequence: CDR1 SGHRS, CDR2 YFSETQ. CDR3 length: 14 amino acids. V was trimmed by 0 bases and J by 10 bases, leaving 11 bases between them. The CDR3: CASSLAGMGSPLHF. The CDR3 DNA follows: TGCGCCAGCAGCTTGGCGGGGATGGGGTCACCCCTCCACTTT.

V gene TRBV28 combines with J gene TRBJ2-5; D gene unclear. The CDR3 totals 14 residues. Trimming cost V 3 bases and J 4 bases, with 12 bases left between them. Germline V gives CDR1 MDHEN, CDR2 SYDVKM. This CDR3 is CASSFMRQGETQYF. The CDR3 bases are TGTGCCAGCAGTTTTATGAGGCAAGGAGAGACCCAGTACTTC. The full variable domain, its missing parts supplied by reference TRBV28 and TRBJ2-5, is DVKVTQSSRYLVKRTGEKVFLECVQDMDHENMFWYRQDPGLGLRLIYFSYDVKMKEKGDIPEGYSVSREKKERFSLILESASTNQTSMYLCASSFMRQGETQYFGPGTRLLVL.

The chain recombines TRBV28 with TRBJ2-7; TRBD1 agrees at 12 bases. Germline lookup yields CDR1 MDHEN and CDR2 SYDVKM. CDR3 length: 15 residues. Trimming at V came to 5 bases and at J to 9 bases, leaving 11 bases not matched to a gene. CDR3 protein: CASSLPIGTGGVQYF. The CDR3 nucleotides read TGTGCCAGCAGTCTTCCGATCGGGACAGGGGGCGTGCAGTACTTC.

The V gene is TRBV28, the J gene TRBJ2-7, with TRBD1 as a possible D gene (5 bases). V was shortened by 2 bases and J by 1 base, with 9 bases between the two germline ends. This CDR3 spans 14 amino acids. Per the germline V gene, CDR1 is MDHEN and CDR2 is SYDVKM. The CDR3 protein is CASSLRTSSYEQYF. The CDR3 DNA follows: TGTGCCAGCAGTTTACGGACATCTTCCTACGAGCAGTACTTC.

The chain recombines TRBV7-2 with TRBJ2-7, with D possibly being TRBD2 (5 bases). Trimming took off 2 bases at V and 7 bases at J, with 15 bases between the two ends. Germline V gene lookup returns CDR1 SGHTA and CDR2 FQGNSA. CDR3 length equals 14 residues. As DNA, the CDR3 is TGTGCCAGCAGCTTATCCGTCAATCCGGGGGAGCAGTACTTC. This gives the protein CASSLSVNPGEQYF.

The chain recombines TRBV6-1 with TRBJ2-2; 12 positions agree with TRBD2. The length of the CDR3 is 18 residues. Trimming took 4 bases from V and 0 from J; bases not matched to a gene: 6. The germline CDR1 and CDR2 sequences are MNHNS and SASEGT. The CDR3 loop is CASSARTSGMTNTGELFF. DNA of the CDR3: TGTGCCAGCAGTGCCCGGACTAGCGGGATGACGAACACCGGGGAGCTGTTTTTT.

The chain recombines TRBV28 with TRBJ2-1; D ambiguous. Trimming stripped 2 bases from V and 0 bases from J, with 5 bases between. The CDR3 extends over 14 amino acids. Germline loops: CDR1 MDHEN, CDR2 SYDVKM. CDR3 nucleotide sequence: TGTGCCAGCAGTTTACGTAGCTCCTACAATGAGCAGTTCTTC. As protein: CASSLRSSYNEQFF. Combining the CDR3 with reference TRBV28 and TRBJ2-1 gives the whole variable domain DVKVTQSSRYLVKRTGEKVFLECVQDMDHENMFWYRQDPGLGLRLIYFSYDVKMKEKGDIPEGYSVSREKKERFSLILESASTNQTSMYLCASSLRSSYNEQFFGPGTRLTVL.

This clone was counted a single time. This chain connects TRBV19 to TRBJ1-4, with unresolved D. The V and J ends lost 9 bases and 5 bases respectively, with 19 bases between them. Germline-derived CDR1 and CDR2 are LNHDA and SQIVND (reference sequence). This CDR3 has 15 amino acids. The CDR3 region has the DNA TGTGCCAGCACGATGCAGAGGGCAGCAAATGAAAAACTGTTTTTT. This translates into CASTMQRAANEKLFF.

The V call is TRBV9, the J call TRBJ2-7; 7 positions agree with TRBD1. The CDR3 is 15 residues long. CDR1 is SGDLS, CDR2 YYNGEE, per germline. The J segment lost 1 base and the V segment lost 0 bases, leaving 4 bases of the junction unmatched. The CDR3 DNA reads as TGTGCCAGCAGCGTAGGGGCAGGGGGATCCTACGAGCAGTACTTC. Amino acids: CASSVGAGGSYEQYF.

The V gene is TRBV9, the J gene TRBJ2-7, with TRBD2 matching over 11 bases. This CDR3 comprises 16 residues. V was clipped by 4 bases and J by 8 bases; unmatched bases: 14. Per the germline V gene, CDR1 is SGDLS and CDR2 is YYNGEE. The CDR3 DNA follows: TGTGCCAGCAGCCCAGATCTAGCGGGAGGAACTACGAAGCAGTACTTC. Amino acid sequence: CASSPDLAGGTTKQYF. Variable domain in full (rest from reference TRBV9 and TRBJ2-7): DSGVTQTPKHLITATGQRVTLRCSPRSGDLSVYWYQQSLDQGLQFLIQYYNGEERAKGNILERFSAQQFPDLHSELNLSSLELGDSALYFCASSPDLAGGTTKQYFGPGTRLTVT.

The CDR3 loop is CASSGDRAPTNEKLFF. The CDR3 nucleotides read TGTGCCAGCAGCGGAGACAGGGCCCCAACTAATGAAAAACTGTTTTTT. The chain has TRBV2 and TRBJ1-4, with 7 bases aligning to TRBD1. The CDR3 contains 16 residues. V lost 6 bases and J lost 0; bases outside the gene matches: 7. Germline CDR1 and CDR2: SNHLY and FYNNEI. Full variable domain (missing parts from reference TRBV2 and TRBJ1-4): EPEVTQTPSHQVTQMGQEVILRCVPISNHLYFYWYRQILGQKVEFLVSFYNNEISEKSEIFDDQFSVERPDGSNFTLKIRSTKLEDSAMYFCASSGDRAPTNEKLFFGSGTQLSVL.

The rearrangement uses TRBV7-9 and TRBJ1-1; possibly TRBD1 for D (6 bases). There are 17 residues in the CDR3. The V and J ends lost 1 base and 6 bases respectively, with 21 bases between them. Germline V lookup: CDR1 SEHNR, CDR2 FQNEAQ (reference sequence). The CDR3 DNA reads as TGTGCCAGCAGCTTAGTGGTTTCGGCAGGGGCCTCGCCTGAAGCTTTCTTT. It encodes CASSLVVSAGASPEAFF.

V usage is TRBV7-8 and J usage is TRBJ1-4, with TRBD1 as a possible D gene (5 bases). Trimming cost V 5 bases and J 2 bases, with 21 bases left between them. Germline assignment: CDR1 SGHVS and CDR2 FQNEAQ. CDR3 length equals 18 residues. Here the CDR3 DNA reads TGTGCCAGCAGCAACATGCCCCCAGGGATACTCACTAATGAAAAACTGTTTTTT. It yields the protein CASSNMPPGILTNEKLFF.